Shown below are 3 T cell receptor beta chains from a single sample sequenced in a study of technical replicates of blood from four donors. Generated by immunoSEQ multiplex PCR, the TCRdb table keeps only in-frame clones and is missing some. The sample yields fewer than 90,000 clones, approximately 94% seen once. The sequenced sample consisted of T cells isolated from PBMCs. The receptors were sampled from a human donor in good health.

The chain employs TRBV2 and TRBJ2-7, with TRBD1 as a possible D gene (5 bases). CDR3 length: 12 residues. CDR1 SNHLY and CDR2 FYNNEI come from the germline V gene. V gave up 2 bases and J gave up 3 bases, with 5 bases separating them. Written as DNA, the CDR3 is TGTGCCAGCAGTGAAACAGGCTACGAGCAGTACTTC. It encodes CASSETGYEQYF.

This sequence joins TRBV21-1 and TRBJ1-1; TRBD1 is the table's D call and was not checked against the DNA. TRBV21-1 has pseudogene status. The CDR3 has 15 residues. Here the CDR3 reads CANNQQGPQNTEAFF. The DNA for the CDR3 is TGTGCCAACAATCAACAGGGACCGCAGAACACTGAAGCTTTCTTT.

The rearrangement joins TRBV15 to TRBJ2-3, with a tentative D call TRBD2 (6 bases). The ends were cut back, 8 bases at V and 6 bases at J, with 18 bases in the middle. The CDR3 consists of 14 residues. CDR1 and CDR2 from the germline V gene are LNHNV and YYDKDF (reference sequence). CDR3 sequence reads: CATSRVREEDTQYF. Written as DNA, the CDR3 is TGTGCCACCTCTAGGGTCAGGGAGGAGGATACGCAGTATTTT.